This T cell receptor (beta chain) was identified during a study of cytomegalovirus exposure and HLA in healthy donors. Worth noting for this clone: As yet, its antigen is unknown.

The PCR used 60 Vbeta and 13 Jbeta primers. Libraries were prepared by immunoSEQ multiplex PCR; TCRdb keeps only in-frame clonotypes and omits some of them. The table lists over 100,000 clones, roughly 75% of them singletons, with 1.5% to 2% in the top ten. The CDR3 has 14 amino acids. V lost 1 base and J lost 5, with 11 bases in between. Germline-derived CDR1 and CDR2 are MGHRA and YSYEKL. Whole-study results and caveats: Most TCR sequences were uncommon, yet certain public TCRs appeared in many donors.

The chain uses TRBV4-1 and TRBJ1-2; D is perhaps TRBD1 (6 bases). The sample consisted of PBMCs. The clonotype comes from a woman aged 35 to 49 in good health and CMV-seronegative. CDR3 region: CASSQVGQPYGYTF. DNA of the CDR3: TGCGCCAGCAGCCAAGTTGGACAGCCGTATGGCTACACCTTC.